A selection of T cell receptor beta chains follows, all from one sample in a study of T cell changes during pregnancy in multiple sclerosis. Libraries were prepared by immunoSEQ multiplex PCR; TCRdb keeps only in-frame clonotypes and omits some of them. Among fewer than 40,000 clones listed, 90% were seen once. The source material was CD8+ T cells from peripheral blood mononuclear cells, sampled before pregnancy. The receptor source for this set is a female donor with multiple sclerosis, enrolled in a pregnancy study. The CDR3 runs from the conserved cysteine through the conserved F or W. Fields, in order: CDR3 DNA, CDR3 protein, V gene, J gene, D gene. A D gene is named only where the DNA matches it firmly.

DNA: TGCGCCAGCAGCTTGGTCGGAGCCACCAATCAGCCCCAGCATTTT
CDR3: CASSLVGATNQPQHF
V: TRBV5-1
J: TRBJ1-5
D: .

DNA: TGTGCCAGCTCACCAAGCCAGGGGGCGCCCTACGAGCAGTACTTC
CDR3: CASSPSQGAPYEQYF
V: TRBV18
J: TRBJ2-7
D: TRBD1

DNA: TGTGCCAGCAGTGTTGGTCAGGGTGGCTACGAGCAGTACTTC
CDR3: CASSVGQGGYEQYF
V: TRBV6-1
J: TRBJ2-7
D: .

DNA: TGTGCCAGTAGTATGACAGGCCTCTGGTACAATGAGCAGTTCTTC
CDR3: CASSMTGLWYNEQFF
V: TRBV19
J: TRBJ2-1
D: .

DNA: TGTGCCAGCAGCTTACCGAGGGGGACTGAAGCTTTCTTT
CDR3: CASSLPRGTEAFF
V: TRBV7-9
J: TRBJ1-1
D: .

DNA: TGTGCCAGCAGCTTAAGGGCTAGTCTAGCCACCGGGGAGCTGTTTTTT
CDR3: CASSLRASLATGELFF
V: TRBV7-3
J: TRBJ2-2
D: .

DNA: TGTGCCAGCAGCTCGCCCACCGGGACAGGGGGGAACACTGAAGCTTTCTTT
CDR3: CASSSPTGTGGNTEAFF
V: TRBV7-9
J: TRBJ1-1
D: TRBD1

DNA: TGCGCCAGCAGTGAGTCGGACAGGGGGGCTTTCTTT
CDR3: CASSESDRGAFF
V: TRBV10-2
J: TRBJ1-1
D: TRBD1

DNA: TGTGCCAGCAGTTACTCGAGGGTATCCTACGAGCAGTACTTC
CDR3: CASSYSRVSYEQYF
V: TRBV6-6
J: TRBJ2-7
D: .

DNA: TGTGCCAGTAGTATATTAGCGGGATATGTAAATGAGCAGTTCTTC
CDR3: CASSILAGYVNEQFF
V: TRBV19
J: TRBJ2-1
D: TRBD2

DNA: TGTGCCAGTAGTATATTTGTGAGCACTGAAGCTTTCTTT
CDR3: CASSIFVSTEAFF
V: TRBV19
J: TRBJ1-1
D: .

DNA: TGCGCCAGCAGTCCTTGGACTAGCGAAATAATTCGCTCCTACAATGAGCAGTTCTTC
CDR3: CASSPWTSEIIRSYNEQFF
V: TRBV5-1
J: TRBJ2-1
D: TRBD2

DNA: TGTGCCAGTAGTTTATCGACAGGGAACACTGAAGCTTTCTTT
CDR3: CASSLSTGNTEAFF
V: TRBV19
J: TRBJ1-1
D: .

DNA: TGTGCCAGCAGTTTTGGGATCCCGACTAGCGGCGCCTACGAGCAGTACTTC
CDR3: CASSFGIPTSGAYEQYF
V: TRBV27
J: TRBJ2-7
D: TRBD2

DNA: TGTGCCAGCAGCTTAGAAAGGCAGGGGCTCACAGATACGCAGTATTTT
CDR3: CASSLERQGLTDTQYF
V: TRBV7-2
J: TRBJ2-3
D: .

DNA: TGTGCCAGTAGTATTTTTTATCAGGGTACAGACACTGAAGCTTTCTTT
CDR3: CASSIFYQGTDTEAFF
V: TRBV19
J: TRBJ1-1
D: .

DNA: TGTGCCAGCAGTTTTCAGGCCAAACAAGAGACCCAGTACTTC
CDR3: CASSFQAKQETQYF
V: TRBV27
J: TRBJ2-5
D: .

DNA: TGCGCCAGCAGCTCCGTTACTAGCGGGAGTGGTTGGACCGGGGAGCTGTTTTTT
CDR3: CASSSVTSGSGWTGELFF
V: TRBV5-1
J: TRBJ2-2
D: TRBD2